Listed below are T cell receptor beta chains from one sample, sequenced in a study of T cells after yellow fever vaccination. TCRdb itself ran the 5' RACE reads through MiXCR, one entry per CDR3 protein. The sample has hundreds of thousands of distinct CDR3 sequences, roughly 21% seen once. Sequenced material: PBMCs, taken 15 days after the yellow fever booster vaccination. These receptors were collected from a man aged 25 to 45 who received the YFV17D yellow fever vaccine. Each CDR3 is given with its conserved first and last residue. The order of the fields is V gene, D gene, clone size, CDR3 length, J gene, CDR3 DNA, CDR3 protein. A D gene is named only where the DNA matches it firmly. Where a row states a size, it is once, few, many or the class of an expanded clone; other rows omit it.

TRBV20-1	-	-	13	TRBJ1-3	TGCAGTGCATCCAGGGTCACTGGAAACACCATATATTTT	CSASRVTGNTIYF
TRBV19	-	once	14	TRBJ1-3	TGTGCCAGTAGTAGCGGGAAAGCCGGAAACACCATATATTTT	CASSSGKAGNTIYF
TRBV29-1	-	-	13	TRBJ1-5	TGCAGCGTTAGTCCCGGAAGGGGACAGCCCCAGCATTTT	CSVSPGRGQPQHF
TRBV5-1	TRBD2	few	16	TRBJ2-7	TGCGCCAGCCGCCCTTCGACGCTAGCGGGGATCTACGAGCAGTACTTC	CASRPSTLAGIYEQYF
TRBV6-5	-	many	15	TRBJ2-6	TGTGCCAGCAGTTACGATCCCTCTGGGGCCAACGTCCTGACTTTC	CASSYDPSGANVLTF
TRBV9	-	-	13	TRBJ2-5	TGTGCCAGCAGCGAACACTCTCAAGAGACCCAGTACTTC	CASSEHSQETQYF
TRBV20-1	-	few	14	TRBJ2-7	TGCAGTGCTAGAGGGAGGGTAAGGGGCCACGAGCAGTACTTC	CSARGRVRGHEQYF
TRBV20-1	-	few	13	TRBJ2-5	TGCAGTGCTCCGAATGGGGGGCTGGAGACCCAGTACTTC	CSAPNGGLETQYF
TRBV5-1	-	few	13	TRBJ2-7	TGCGCCAGCAGCTTGGCCCGGAGAAACGAGCAGTACTTC	CASSLARRNEQYF
TRBV7-6	TRBD2	few	14	TRBJ2-5	TGTGCCAGCAGCTCTGGGACTAGTCGAGAGACCCAGTACTTC	CASSSGTSRETQYF
TRBV20-1	-	-	15	TRBJ2-1	TGCAGTGCTAGAGCGCGTAGCGGAAACTACAATGAGCAGTTCTTC	CSARARSGNYNEQFF
TRBV7-2	TRBD2	-	13	TRBJ2-7	TGTGCCAGCAGCTCCCTGCGGGAGTACGAGCAGTACTTC	CASSSLREYEQYF
TRBV3-1	TRBD2	few	13	TRBJ2-1	TGTGCCAGCAGTAGAAGCGGGAGCGGTGAGCAGTTCTTC	CASSRSGSGEQFF
TRBV7-2	-	-	15	TRBJ2-3	TGTGCCAGCAGCCAGGAACGGGCGGGCACAGATACGCAGTATTTT	CASSQERAGTDTQYF
TRBV30	-	-	11	TRBJ1-2	TGTGCCTGGAGTAGTAACGGGGGCTACACCTTC	CAWSSNGGYTF
TRBV5-5	-	many	15	TRBJ2-1	TGTGCCAGCAGCTCGAGGGGGGGCTCCTACAATGAGCAGTTCTTC	CASSSRGGSYNEQFF
TRBV5-5	TRBD1	-	15	TRBJ2-3	TGTGCCAGCAGCCCCGAGGGGACAGGAGGGGATACGCAGTATTTT	CASSPEGTGGDTQYF
TRBV7-2	TRBD2	-	16	TRBJ2-1	TGTGCCAGCAGCTTAGACACGCTAGCGGGCGTCAATGAGCAGTTCTTC	CASSLDTLAGVNEQFF
TRBV28	-	-	14	TRBJ2-7	TGTGCCAGCACCGAGGGGGGGACCAACTACGAGCAGTACTTC	CASTEGGTNYEQYF
TRBV18	-	-	15	TRBJ2-1	TGTGCCAGCTCACCACCCGCGACAGGCTACAATGAGCAGTTCTTC	CASSPPATGYNEQFF
TRBV7-9	-	-	15	TRBJ2-7	TGTGCCAGCACCAAAGCGGGGCAGGGGAGTTACGAGCAGTACTTC	CASTKAGQGSYEQYF
TRBV28	-	-	15	TRBJ2-3	TGTGCCATCAACGACGGTTGGACAGTTACAGATACGCAGTATTTT	CAINDGWTVTDTQYF